Listed below are T cell receptor beta chains from one sample, sequenced in a study of human T cells and chemical hapten exposure. One entry per CDR3 protein, called by TCRdb with MiXCR from the RACE reads. There are about 58,000 distinct CDR3 sequences in the sample; around an eighth occur only once, and roughly 2.4% lies in the top ten. The sequenced sample was whole blood, obtained in connection with sensitization to the hapten diphenylcyclopropenone (DPC). These receptor sequences come from a man aged 25-40 years with alopecia areata. Some clones in this sample may be carry-over from other donors' samples. Both conserved end residues are part of each CDR3.

v_call	cdr3_aa
TRBV19	CASSATQGGNQPQHF
TRBV18	CASSPPLGNENDNEKLFF
TRBV28	CASSLAGSNEQFF
TRBV11-2	CASSLEDSAPLHF
TRBV5-1	CASSFERNQPQHF
TRBV20-1	CSALVLGQINQPQHF
TRBV5-1	CASSLGGRAYEQYF
TRBV2	CASSVTGRTEAFF
TRBV9	CASSVASTDTQYF
TRBV29-1	CSVEGLAGASSSYEQYF
TRBV19	CASTQLPGQGVISNQPQHF
TRBV5-6	CASSLDRGNYEQYF
TRBV10-2	CASSESQGGYQYF
TRBV6-5	CASSYRTGALGNEQFF
TRBV29-1	CSANPGTVPGYTF
TRBV2	CASSDRGRYEQYF
TRBV20-1	CSATQTGENNQPQHF
TRBV18	CASSPTELYEQYF
TRBV27	CASSFRDRSTDTQYF
TRBV25-1	CASQSITDTQYF
TRBV29-1	CSVLGRPPAAFF
TRBV5-1	CASSLVLKAQETQYF
TRBV27	CASSSSGLNGYTF
TRBV28	CASSLSRGSYNEQFF
TRBV6-5	CASSFYFPRAMNTEAFF
TRBV19	CASSITGNYGYTF
TRBV29-1	CSVGTIRAGGYTF
TRBV10-3	CAISERGDEQYF
TRBV27	CASSEGTHYEQYF
TRBV5-8	CASTDNRGLEPQHF
TRBV24-1	CATSDPPGQGANTGELFF
TRBV29-1	CSVVYGDEQFF
TRBV7-9	CASSLVVDTQYF
TRBV15	CATSRDLPGKLTGNTIYF